These 27 T cell receptor beta chains share one sample of origin, sequenced in a study of beta chain features in type 1 diabetes. The sequenced template was cDNA made from the entire isolated RNA. Libraries were prepared by immunoSEQ multiplex PCR; TCRdb keeps only in-frame clonotypes and omits some of them. Of under 400,000 clones listed, about 20% are singletons. Sequenced: naive CD4+ T cells from blood. The receptors come from a woman younger than 30 in good health.

Turning to this clone: The sample has other DNA sequences that encode this CDR3 too. The chain combines TRBV6-5 with TRBJ2-5; D remains ambiguous. The ends were cut back, 4 bases at V and 2 bases at J, with 2 bases in the middle. CDR3 length: 11 amino acids. Germline assignment: CDR1 MNHEY and CDR2 SVGAGI. The CDR3 bases are TGTGCCAGCAGTTCTCAAGAGACCCAGTACTTC. It codes for CASSSQETQYF.

J is TRBJ2-1 and V is TRBV28; the D gene is possibly TRBD2 (6 bases). Trimming took off 8 bases at V and 0 bases at J, with 17 bases between the two ends. CDR1 and CDR2 (germline): MDHEN, SYDVKM. The CDR3 has 16 amino acids. The CDR3 loop reads CASCSRGLNSYNEQFF. For the CDR3, the DNA is TGTGCCAGCTGCTCCCGGGGACTCAACTCCTACAATGAGCAGTTCTTC.

This chain links TRBV5-1 with TRBJ2-5; 8 positions agree with TRBD1. The germline V gene has CDR1 SGHRS and CDR2 YFSETQ. The ends lost 4 bases at V and 5 bases at J; junction bases unmatched: 4. There are 13 residues in the CDR3. The CDR3 loop reads CASSETGGETQYF. The CDR3 DNA sequence: TGCGCCAGCAGCGAAACAGGGGGGGAGACCCAGTACTTC.

This sequence joins TRBV30 and TRBJ1-1; possible D gene TRBD1, 5 bases. The germline V gene has CDR1 GTSNPN and CDR2 SVGIG (reference sequence). The CDR3 extends over 12 amino acids. Trimming shortened V by 3 bases and J by 6 bases, and 11 bases separated the two germline ends. This CDR3 reads CAWSPAGSEAFF. CDR3 DNA sequence: TGTGCCTGGAGCCCCGCAGGGTCTGAAGCTTTCTTT.

The genes are TRBV27 and TRBJ2-5; TRBD2 is a possible D gene (6 bases). The CDR3 has 20 residues. Germline V gene data show CDR1 as MNHEY and CDR2 as SMNVEV (reference sequence). V was trimmed by 4 bases and J by 1 base, leaving 28 bases between them. The CDR3 loop reads CASSSRFSSTRGDPQETQYF. The DNA for the CDR3 is TGTGCCAGCAGTTCTCGGTTCTCGTCCACTCGCGGGGACCCCCAAGAGACCCAGTACTTC.

V is TRBV7-9 and J is TRBJ2-1, with 9 bases aligning to TRBD1. The trim removed 3 bases at V and 0 bases at J, leaving 9 bases unmatched. The CDR3 extends over 18 amino acids. The germline CDR1 and CDR2 sequences are SEHNR and FQNEAQ (reference sequence). CDR3 bases: TGTGCCAGCAGCTTCCTCGTCGACAGGGGGAGCTCCTACAATGAGCAGTTCTTC. Translation gives CASSFLVDRGSSYNEQFF. The variable domain in full, completed from reference TRBV7-9 and TRBJ2-1, reads DTGVSQNPRHKITKRGQNVTFRCDPISEHNRLYWYRQTLGQGPEFLTYFQNEAQLEKSRLLSDRFSAERPKGSFSTLEIQRTEQGDSAMYLCASSFLVDRGSSYNEQFFGPGTRLTVL.

The rearrangement uses TRBV4-1 and TRBJ1-5; D is perhaps TRBD1 (6 bases). Trimming removed 3 bases at V and 5 bases at J, with 14 bases between. This CDR3 has 15 residues. Germline assignment: CDR1 MGHRA and CDR2 YSYEKL. The CDR3 region is CASSHRDTWDQPQHF. CDR3 DNA sequence: TGCGCCAGCAGCCACCGGGACACCTGGGATCAGCCCCAGCATTTT.

About this clone itself: Different DNA sequences within this sample yield the same CDR3. The V call is TRBV5-1, the J call TRBJ2-5, with D possibly matching TRBD1 (5 bases). The length of the CDR3 is 12 residues. Germline V lookup: CDR1 SGHRS, CDR2 YFSETQ. V gave up 0 bases and J gave up 5 bases, with 5 bases separating them. CDR3 nucleotides: TGCGCCAGCAGCTTGGCAGGGGAGACCCAGTACTTC. Translation: CASSLAGETQYF.

CDR3 region: CASSFEQMNTEAFF. The DNA for the CDR3 is TGCGCCAGCAGCTTTGAACAGATGAACACTGAAGCTTTCTTT. The chain recombines TRBV5-1 with TRBJ1-1; D remains unclear. CDR3 length: 14 amino acids. Trimming took 2 bases from V and 0 from J, leaving 8 bases between them. Germline lookup yields CDR1 SGHRS and CDR2 YFSETQ.

The sample holds a few counts of this clone. The CDR3 region is CASSQQVGNEQFF. The DNA of the CDR3 is TGTGCCAGCAGCCAGCAGGTGGGCAATGAGCAGTTCTTC. The chain recombines TRBV4-2 with TRBJ2-1; D not resolved. Germline V gene lookup returns CDR1 LGHNA and CDR2 YNFKEQ. The CDR3 is 13 residues long. The V and J ends lost 3 bases and 6 bases respectively, with 9 bases between them.

Note on this clone: Germline and junction disagree at one end, which may indicate a read error. The chain employs TRBV30 and TRBJ1-2; tentative D call: TRBD1 (6 bases). The CDR3 is 13 amino acids. Germline CDR1 GTSNPN, CDR2 SVGIG (reference sequence). The CDR3 spells CAGRTGTNYGYTF. DNA of the CDR3: TGTGCCGGCAGAACAGGGACTAATTATGGCTACACCTTC.

V gene TRBV11-2 combines with J gene TRBJ2-3, with TRBD2 matching 10 bases. The germline gives CDR1 SGHAT, CDR2 FQNNGV. J gave up 4 bases and V 1 base, and 8 bases lay outside the gene matches. The CDR3 sequence is 17 residues long. CDR3 DNA sequence: TGTGCCAGCAGCTTAGTTCTAGCGGGAGTCGGGCCAGATACGCAGTATTTT. Translating gives CASSLVLAGVGPDTQYF.

This chain connects TRBV6-5 to TRBJ2-3, with 10 bases lining up with TRBD2. CDR1 is MNHEY and CDR2 is SVGAGI in the germline V gene. The CDR3 extends over 15 amino acids. Trimming took 2 bases from V and 4 from J; bases not matched to a gene: 3. The DNA for the CDR3 is TGTGCCAGCAGTTACGCTAGCGGGAGTTCAGATACGCAGTATTTT. It codes for CASSYASGSSDTQYF.

This clone was counted between two and nine times. The chain employs TRBV27 and TRBJ1-1; TRBD1 matches at 9 bases. The CDR3 has 15 amino acids. Germline V gene data show CDR1 as MNHEY and CDR2 as SMNVEV (reference sequence). Unmatched junction bases numbered 8, after V lost 6 bases and J lost 3 bases. For the CDR3, the DNA is TGTGCCAGCAGCCCGTGGGACAGGGCCTACACTGAAGCTTTCTTT. Its protein product is CASSPWDRAYTEAFF.

CDR3 loop: CASSTQGSSYNSPLHF. DNA for the CDR3: TGTGCCAGTAGTACACAGGGGAGCTCCTATAATTCACCCCTCCACTTT. The chain employs TRBV19 and TRBJ1-6; 7 bases are a match to TRBD1. Unmatched junction bases numbered 3, after V lost 4 bases and J lost 0 bases. The CDR3 totals 16 residues. In germline, CDR1 is LNHDA, CDR2 SQIVND (reference sequence).

There are a few counts of this clone. V usage is TRBV19 and J usage is TRBJ2-5; tentative D call: TRBD2 (6 bases). CDR1 and CDR2 from the germline V gene are LNHDA and SQIVND (reference sequence). Trimming stripped 1 base from V and 9 bases from J, with 18 bases between. This CDR3 has 15 amino acids. In nucleotides, the CDR3 is TGTGCCAGTAGTATAGTTCCAGCCCTCTCGGGAGCCCAGTACTTC. Its protein is CASSIVPALSGAQYF.

A few counts support this clone. V gene TRBV18 combines with J gene TRBJ1-6; D unclear. With 3 bases removed from V and 8 bases from J, the gap between germline ends came to 11 bases. CDR3 length: 14 residues. Germline V lookup: CDR1 KGHSH, CDR2 LQKENI. CDR3 in DNA: TGTGCCAGCTCACCGACGGGGTATGATTCACCCCTCCACTTT. Its translation is CASSPTGYDSPLHF.

V usage is TRBV5-1 and J usage is TRBJ2-3; 10 nucleotides align to TRBD2. Per the germline V gene, CDR1 is SGHRS and CDR2 is YFSETQ. The CDR3 extends over 17 amino acids. The V gene end was trimmed by 1 base and the J gene end by 6 bases; junction bases not matched to a gene: 11. DNA of the CDR3: TGCGCCAGCAGCTTGCCGATAGCGGGGGGACTGGAGGATACGCAGTATTTT. It specifies CASSLPIAGGLEDTQYF.

The J gene is TRBJ1-4, the V gene TRBV7-9; weak D call: TRBD1 (5 bases). V shed 5 bases and J shed 8 bases, with 18 bases lying between them. There are 15 residues in the CDR3. In germline, CDR1 is SEHNR, CDR2 FQNEAQ (reference sequence). The CDR3 reads CASSDRGQYAEKLFF. The CDR3, as DNA: TGTGCCAGCAGCGACAGAGGCCAGTACGCCGAAAAACTGTTTTTT.

This clone was detected only a few times. This chain connects TRBV7-3 to TRBJ1-2; 8 bases are shared with TRBD1. Losses at the gene ends were 5 bases for V and 2 bases for J; bases not matched to a gene: 7. The CDR3 consists of 15 residues. Germline CDR1 SGHTA, CDR2 FQGTGA. The CDR3 nucleotides read TGTGCCAGCAGCCTAGGACAGGGCCAAAACTATGGCTACACCTTC. This sequence encodes CASSLGQGQNYGYTF.

The table lists this clone with a few counts. The J gene is TRBJ2-7, the V gene TRBV6-5, with 8 nucleotides matching TRBD2. This CDR3 has 14 amino acids. Germline V gene data show CDR1 as MNHEY and CDR2 as SVGAGI. The J segment lost 5 bases and the V segment lost 7 bases, leaving 10 bases of the junction unmatched. The CDR3 sequence: CASTKAGGRDEQYF. The CDR3 region has the DNA TGTGCCAGCACGAAGGCGGGAGGTCGTGACGAGCAGTACTTC.

This clone was seen only a few times. The chain recombines TRBV30 with TRBJ2-3; 10 positions match TRBD2. The germline gives CDR1 GTSNPN, CDR2 SVGIG (reference sequence). The V and J ends lost 3 bases and 3 bases, in that order; junction bases with no gene match: 9. The CDR3 loop spans 16 amino acids. The CDR3 here is CAWSEPGTSVTDTQYF. CDR3 bases: TGTGCCTGGAGCGAACCCGGGACTAGCGTAACAGATACGCAGTATTTT.

The rearrangement links TRBV7-2 to TRBJ1-2, with 7 bases matching TRBD1. The junction had 7 bases not matched to a gene; V was cut back by 0 bases and J by 6 bases. The CDR3 has 15 amino acids. Germline V lookup: CDR1 SGHTA, CDR2 FQGNSA. The CDR3 DNA is TGTGCCAGCAGCTTAGCCCTCGCAGGGGGTCATGGCTACACCTTC. It specifies CASSLALAGGHGYTF.

This clone turned up a few times. The J gene is TRBJ2-1, the V gene TRBV7-6, with D perhaps TRBD2 (6 bases). The length of the CDR3 is 16 residues. Trimming pared 1 base from V and 3 bases from J, leaving 13 bases between. Germline V lookup: CDR1 SGHVS, CDR2 FNYEAQ. As DNA, the CDR3 is TGTGCCAGCAGCTTAGAGACCCTAGCGCGCTACAATGAGCAGTTCTTC. Protein product: CASSLETLARYNEQFF.

The chain is built from TRBV5-1 and TRBJ2-1; 12 nucleotides align to TRBD2. After removal of 1 base from V and 3 bases from J, the junction contained 2 bases not matched to a gene. Germline CDR1 is SGHRS and CDR2 is YFSETQ. This CDR3 has 16 amino acids. The CDR3 loop is CASSLQLAGGYNEQFF. For the CDR3, the DNA is TGCGCCAGCAGCTTGCAACTAGCGGGGGGCTACAATGAGCAGTTCTTC.

The chain recombines TRBV23-1 with TRBJ2-7, with TRBD1 identical over 10 bases. TRBV23-1 is recorded as an ORF, its role being uncertain. J gave up 4 bases and V 4 bases, and 13 bases lay outside the gene matches. This CDR3 comprises 17 residues. CDR3 amino acids: CASSPRLMRQGAYEQYF. In nucleotides, the CDR3 is TGCGCCAGCAGTCCCCGGCTGATGAGACAGGGGGCTTACGAGCAGTACTTC.

V usage is TRBV5-1 and J usage is TRBJ1-1; weak D call: TRBD1 (6 bases). Trimming removed 4 bases from V and 6 bases from J, with 16 bases in between. Germline CDR1 and CDR2: SGHRS and YFSETQ. The length of the CDR3 is 14 residues. This chain's CDR3 is CASSPIQGTPEAFF. DNA for the CDR3: TGCGCCAGCAGCCCAATACAGGGTACCCCTGAAGCTTTCTTT.